This TCR beta chain was sequenced during a study of post-analysis software for immune sequencing data. Study-wide context: There were relapsing-remitting, secondary progressive and progressive-relapsing multiple sclerosis among the disease courses included.

On this clonotype: The antigen is unknown.

TCR beta cDNA libraries included unique molecular identifiers. A single record per CDR3 protein comes from TCRdb applying MiXCR to the PCR reads. The sample holds roughly 670,000 distinct CDR3 sequences, 55% to 60% seen once. V was trimmed by 1 base and J by 4 bases, leaving 10 bases between them. This CDR3 contains 13 residues. CDR1 and CDR2 from the germline V gene are SQVTM and ANQGSEA. Study-level points and caveats: Samples made in the same batch grouped tightly together by F measure. Compared with controls, patients had more of about 5 TRBV segments, including TRBV5-6, TRBV5-1 and TRBV20-1. Normalized Chao1 diversity in multiple sclerosis patients fell significantly below that of controls.

The chain recombines TRBV29-1 with TRBJ2-5; D is unclear. This clonotype was obtained from a girl aged 2-9 years with multiple sclerosis. The sequencing input was blood. CDR3 in amino acids: CSVEGAGAETQYF. CDR3 DNA sequence: TGCAGCGTTGAAGGAGCAGGCGCAGAGACCCAGTACTTC.